This T cell receptor beta chain was identified during a study of T cells in Graves' hyperthyroidism and ophthalmopathy. Whole-study results and caveats: The authors' 13 V-J model separated ophthalmopathy from stable hyperthyroidism. Expanded thyroid clonotypes (above 0.001) were mostly also found in blood.

This clonotype came up many times. Its specificity is unknown. V was cut by 3 bases and J by 2 bases, with 11 bases left in between. This CDR3 region has 14 residues. Germline CDR1 DFQATT, CDR2 SNEGSKA (reference sequence). No progression to ophthalmopathy during 18 months of follow-up defined stable disease. With a duration under 2 months, the hyperthyroidism was newly diagnosed in patients aged 18 to 65. Researchers took RNA transcripts and amplified the TCR beta CDR3 regions from them. Carried out on the TCR CDR3, a first-round RT-PCR used the HTBI primer set. TCRdb re-derived calls from the multiplex PCR reads in MiXCR, one entry per CDR3 protein. The sample consists of approximately 400,000 distinct CDR3 sequences, 15% of them appearing once.

This clonotype was sampled from a woman aged 25 to 45 with Graves' hyperthyroidism. J is TRBJ1-5 and V is TRBV20-1; no clear D. Input material: blood. This CDR3 reads CSASQGFGNQPQHF. CDR3 DNA: TGCAGTGCTAGTCAAGGGTTTGGCAATCAGCCCCAGCATTTT.